One sample yielded the 20 T cell receptor beta chains listed below, sequenced in a study of PD-L1 blockade in urothelial cancer. The table came from immunoSEQ multiplex PCR; TCRdb's copy has only in-frame clones and leaves some out. Of some 84,000 clones listed, over 80% are singletons. This specimen was PBMCs, taken around atezolizumab (anti-PD-L1) treatment. These receptors all stem from a man between 65 and 79 years old with urothelial cancer.

The rearrangement uses TRBV4-2 and TRBJ2-1, with a tentative D call TRBD2 (5 bases). V was clipped by 0 bases and J by 5 bases, with 11 bases between them. Germline CDR1 and CDR2: LGHNA and YNFKEQ. The CDR3 is made up of 15 amino acids. CDR3 nucleotide sequence: TGTGCCAGCAGCCAAGACGTGCTAGCCGACAATGAGCAGTTCTTC. It is translated as CASSQDVLADNEQFF.

The chain is built from TRBV14 and TRBJ2-1, with 13 bases lining up with TRBD2. Germline V CDR1 and CDR2: SGHDN, FVKESK. This CDR3 is built from 16 residues. V dropped 0 bases and J dropped 6; count of bases not matched to a gene: 2. In DNA, the CDR3 is TGTGCCAGCAGCCAAGAGGGACTAGCGGGGCTCAATGAGCAGTTCTTC. Amino acid sequence: CASSQEGLAGLNEQFF.

This chain connects TRBV27 to TRBJ2-7; 10 positions match TRBD2. The germline V gene has CDR1 MNHEY and CDR2 SMNVEV (reference sequence). This CDR3 region has 15 residues. V shed 2 bases, J shed 6 bases, and the junction held 7 bases outside the gene matches. This CDR3 reads CASSLSLAGDREQYF. The CDR3 DNA is TGTGCCAGCAGTTTAAGTCTAGCGGGAGATCGCGAGCAGTACTTC.

This chain connects TRBV5-4 to TRBJ1-2; 9 bases line up with TRBD1. V lost 3 bases and J lost 6; bases outside the gene matches: 6. Germline loops: CDR1 SGHNT, CDR2 YYREEE (reference sequence). The CDR3 contains 14 residues. The CDR3 region is CASSYRDRAHGYTF. CDR3 DNA sequence: TGTGCCAGCAGCTACCGGGACAGGGCTCATGGCTACACCTTC. The variable domain in full, with the rest retrieved from reference TRBV5-4 and TRBJ1-2, is ETGVTQSPTHLIKTRGQQVTLRCSSQSGHNTVSWYQQALGQGPQFIFQYYREEENGRGNFPPRFSGLQFPNYSSELNVNALELDDSALYLCASSYRDRAHGYTFGSGTRLTVV.

The chain recombines TRBV11-2 with TRBJ2-4, with D maybe TRBD1 (5 bases). The CDR3 runs 19 residues. Germline V gives CDR1 SGHAT, CDR2 FQNNGV. Trimming cost V 5 bases and J 0 bases, with 23 bases left between them. The CDR3 loop reads CASSLSGFESRLAKNIQYF. CDR3 DNA: TGTGCCAGCAGCCTGTCAGGGTTTGAGAGTCGGTTAGCCAAAAACATTCAGTACTTC.

V usage is TRBV7-9 and J usage is TRBJ2-5; TRBD2 agrees at 7 bases. Germline lookup yields CDR1 SEHNR and CDR2 FQNEAQ (reference sequence). The V gene end was trimmed by 2 bases and the J gene end by 2 bases; junction bases not matched to a gene: 2. The CDR3 consists of 14 residues. The CDR3 sequence: CASSLSAGQETQYF. DNA for the CDR3: TGTGCCAGCAGCTTATCAGCGGGGCAAGAGACCCAGTACTTC.

The chain uses TRBV19 and TRBJ1-2; 7 nucleotides match TRBD1. Germline CDR1 LNHDA, CDR2 SQIVND (reference sequence). Trimming removed 5 bases from V and 7 bases from J; junction bases left unmatched: 4. The CDR3 totals 12 residues. The CDR3 DNA reads TGTGCCAGTAGTTGGACAGGACGTGGCTACACCTTC. It translates to CASSWTGRGYTF.

The chain employs TRBV2 and TRBJ2-3; D is possibly TRBD1 (6 bases). Germline CDR1 reads SNHLY; CDR2 reads FYNNEI. This CDR3 has 15 residues. Trimming took off 4 bases at V and 2 bases at J, with 13 bases between the two ends. This chain's CDR3 is CASSALRGLTDTQYF. The DNA of the CDR3 is TGTGCCAGCAGTGCCCTCAGGGGCCTCACAGATACGCAGTATTTT.

J is TRBJ2-1 and V is TRBV5-6; D may be TRBD2 (5 bases). V gave up 0 bases and J gave up 2 bases, with 15 bases separating them. Germline V gives CDR1 SGHDT, CDR2 YYEEEE. CDR3 size: 17 residues. This CDR3 is CASSLDVQAGAYNEQFF. CDR3 sequence (DNA): TGTGCCAGCAGCTTGGATGTGCAGGCCGGGGCCTACAATGAGCAGTTCTTC.

The rearrangement uses TRBV6-5 and TRBJ2-3; 9 bases are shared with TRBD2. The CDR3 spans 13 residues. The V and J ends lost 6 bases and 6 bases, in that order; junction bases with no gene match: 4. Germline V gene sequence: CDR1 MNHEY, CDR2 SVGAGI. In nucleotides, the CDR3 is TGTGCCAGCAGGCAGGCGGGGGGGGATACGCAGTATTTT. Translating gives CASRQAGGDTQYF.

CDR3 region: CASSPTSTGEMGAFF. In DNA form, the CDR3 reads TGTGCCAGCTCACCCACGTCGACAGGGGAGATGGGAGCTTTCTTT. This rearrangement joins TRBV18 to TRBJ1-1, with TRBD1 matching 8 bases. In germline, CDR1 is KGHSH, CDR2 LQKENI. The CDR3 is made up of 15 amino acids. The ends lost 3 bases at V and 10 bases at J; junction bases unmatched: 13.

This rearrangement joins TRBV4-1 to TRBJ1-3, with D maybe TRBD1 (5 bases). CDR1 and CDR2 (germline): MGHRA, YSYEKL. CDR3 size: 15 residues. V lost 4 bases to trimming and J lost 0 bases, with 10 bases between them. This CDR3 is CASSRDSNSGNTIYF. The CDR3 DNA sequence: TGCGCCAGCAGCCGCGACAGTAACTCTGGAAACACCATATATTTT.

The chain is built from TRBV21-1 and TRBJ2-7; the table gives TRBD2 as D, unverified against the DNA. TRBV21-1 is described as a pseudogene. The CDR3 is 15 residues long. The CDR3 DNA reads TGTGCCAGCAGGAGTGGTGCGGGAAAGTCCTACGAGCAGTACTTC. Residues: CASRSGAGKSYEQYF.

The V and J genes are TRBV2 and TRBJ2-4; 8 nucleotides agree with TRBD1. Unmatched junction bases numbered 16, after V lost 2 bases and J lost 1 base. The CDR3 is made up of 20 amino acids. Germline V gives CDR1 SNHLY, CDR2 FYNNEI. The CDR3 loop is CASSEIPDRGGPGAKNIQYF. The DNA of the CDR3 is TGTGCCAGCAGTGAAATCCCAGACAGGGGCGGGCCGGGGGCCAAAAACATTCAGTACTTC.

The chain carries TRBV29-1 and TRBJ2-5, with TRBD1 identical over 9 bases. CDR1 is SQVTM, CDR2 ANQGSEA, per germline. J gave up 5 bases and V 7 bases, and 5 bases lay outside the gene matches. There are 12 residues in the CDR3. CDR3 nucleotide sequence: TGCAGCGGGGGGACAGGGCGGGAGACCCAGTACTTC. Translated: CSGGTGRETQYF.

The chain carries TRBV19 and TRBJ2-7; D perhaps matches TRBD1 (5 bases). Germline V gene sequence: CDR1 LNHDA, CDR2 SQIVND (reference sequence). Trimming took off 5 bases at V and 5 bases at J, with 25 bases between the two ends. CDR3 size: 17 residues. CDR3 coding DNA: TGTGCCAGTAGTCCATCTTACGACAGTCTTAATCGGAACGAGCAGTACTTC. Translation: CASSPSYDSLNRNEQYF.

This chain's CDR3 is CASSQDRNTGELFF. The DNA of the CDR3 is TGCGCCAGCAGCCAAGATCGGAACACCGGGGAGCTGTTTTTT. This rearrangement joins TRBV4-3 to TRBJ2-2; D remains ambiguous. CDR3 length: 14 amino acids. V dropped 0 bases and J dropped 1 base, with 3 bases sitting between them. Germline V lookup: CDR1 LGHNA, CDR2 YSLEER.

The chain recombines TRBV7-3 with TRBJ1-1; D possibly corresponds to TRBD1 (5 bases). Germline lookup yields CDR1 SGHTA and CDR2 FQGTGA. Trimming shortened V by 1 base and J by 0 bases, and 15 bases separated the two germline ends. The CDR3 is 17 amino acids. The CDR3 nucleotides are TGTGCCAGCAGCTTAAACGGGGGGGGGTGGATGAACACTGAAGCTTTCTTT. Its translation is CASSLNGGGWMNTEAFF.

This chain connects TRBV7-9 to TRBJ2-3, with 8 bases matching TRBD2. This CDR3 has 16 amino acids. Germline assignment: CDR1 SEHNR and CDR2 FQNEAQ (reference sequence). The J segment lost 5 bases and the V segment lost 5 bases, leaving 12 bases of the junction unmatched. CDR3: CASSPGLSGAIDTQYF. DNA of the CDR3: TGTGCCAGCAGCCCCGGGCTTAGCGGGGCGATAGATACGCAGTATTTT.

This chain joins TRBV4-1 and TRBJ1-4; no reliable D call. This CDR3 spans 14 amino acids. The V and J ends lost 0 bases and 7 bases respectively, with 9 bases between them. CDR1 is MGHRA and CDR2 is YSYEKL in the germline V gene. CDR3 protein: CASSQDQQIEKLFF. The DNA of the CDR3 is TGCGCCAGCAGCCAAGATCAACAGATTGAAAAACTGTTTTTT.